A selection of T cell receptor beta chains follows, all from one sample in a study of T cells in Graves' hyperthyroidism and ophthalmopathy. TCRdb re-called the multiplex PCR reads through MiXCR, storing one row per CDR3 protein. The table records some 270,000 distinct CDR3 sequences, roughly an eighth of them present only once. Sequencing input: blood. The source of these receptors is a woman aged 40-49 years with Graves' hyperthyroidism. Each CDR3 is given with its conserved first and last residue. The D gene is left open where the match is weak. Some rows mark clone size as missing; the rest say once, few, many or name a class of expanded clone.

cdr3_nt cdr3_aa clone_size d_call j_call v_call
TGTGCCAGCAGCTTAGACTTCTGGGACATCGAAAACACTGAAGCTTTCTTT CASSLDFWDIENTEAFF once - TRBJ1-1 TRBV7-9
TGTGCCAGCAGCGCCTCTAGCGGGACCTACAATGAGCAGTTCTTC CASSASSGTYNEQFF - TRBD2 TRBJ2-1 TRBV9
TGTGCCACCCTGGAACCGCGGGGGAGGGTCAACCCTGAAGCTTTCTTT CATLEPRGRVNPEAFF many - TRBJ1-1 TRBV10-3
TGTGCCAGCAGCGTGGGACCGACGTCCGATACGCAGTATTTT CASSVGPTSDTQYF many - TRBJ2-3 TRBV11-3
TGTGCCAGCAGCACACTGGGGCTAGCGGGGGCTCGGGAGCAGTACTTC CASSTLGLAGAREQYF many TRBD2 TRBJ2-7 TRBV11-2
TGTGCCAGCAGCTACCGAGGGGCACCCACAGATACGCAGTATTTT CASSYRGAPTDTQYF many - TRBJ2-3 TRBV7-6
TGTGCCAGCAGCCGGACGGCCGGGGAGCTGTTTTTT CASSRTAGELFF few - TRBJ2-2 TRBV5-6
TGTGCCAGCAGCTTAGTTCTGGGAACAGAGACCCAGTACTTC CASSLVLGTETQYF many - TRBJ2-5 TRBV7-9
TGTGCCTGGAATTACGGCCCTGAGGAACTGTTTTTT CAWNYGPEELFF many - TRBJ1-4 TRBV30
TGTGCCAGCTCACCACCTCGGGGGGAGACCCAGTACTTC CASSPPRGETQYF many - TRBJ2-5 TRBV18
TGTGCCATCACCACAGGTGGCTATGGCTACACCTTC CAITTGGYGYTF many - TRBJ1-2 TRBV10-3
TGTGCCAGCAGATTATCACTAGCGGGAGTGAACACCGGGGAGCTGTTTTTT CASRLSLAGVNTGELFF many TRBD2 TRBJ2-2 TRBV12-3/TRBV12-4
TGTGCCAGCAGTCGTTACCGGGACACCGACTACGAGCAGTACTTC CASSRYRDTDYEQYF many - TRBJ2-7 TRBV6-1
TGTGCCAGCAGCTCGGAAGGAGCCCATAATTCACCCCTCCACTTT CASSSEGAHNSPLHF many - TRBJ1-6 TRBV7-8
TGTGCCAGCAGCCAAGATCGCAGAATTCAGCCCCAGCATTTT CASSQDRRIQPQHF - - TRBJ1-5 TRBV3-1
TGTGCCACCAGTGATTCGCGGAAAGAGACCCAGTACTTC CATSDSRKETQYF many - TRBJ2-5 TRBV24-1
TGTGCCAGCAGCGCCCTTCAGGCAGGGAGGGAGACCCAGTACTTC CASSALQAGRETQYF many - TRBJ2-5 TRBV9
TGTGCCAGCACCGCTAGCGGGAGGGTAAACGGGGAGCTGTTTTTT CASTASGRVNGELFF many TRBD2 TRBJ2-2 TRBV11-2
TGTGCCAGCAGTGAGGATAGCGGGGGGACGGGGGAGCTGTTTTTT CASSEDSGGTGELFF - TRBD2 TRBJ2-2 TRBV2
TGCGCCAGCAGGGGGATGGGATCGAACACTGAAGCTTTCTTT CASRGMGSNTEAFF - - TRBJ1-1 TRBV5-1
TGCAGTGCCCCGGGCGGCTCGGGAAATGAGCAGTTCTTC CSAPGGSGNEQFF many - TRBJ2-1 TRBV20-1
TGCAGCGTTGAAGAGGGGATAACCGGGGAGCTGTTTTTT CSVEEGITGELFF many - TRBJ2-2 TRBV29-1
TGTGCCAGCAGTTTCGACTATGAGCAGTTCTTC CASSFDYEQFF many - TRBJ2-1 TRBV12-3/TRBV12-4
TGTGCCAGCTCACCAACCGCCGGGACAGGGAAGTTCTTC CASSPTAGTGKFF many TRBD1 TRBJ2-1 TRBV18
TGTGCCAGCAGTCCCCCGGGAACATACGAGCAGTACTTC CASSPPGTYEQYF many - TRBJ2-7 TRBV28
TGTGCCAGCAGGAACAGGGGGCAAGAGACCCAGTACTTC CASRNRGQETQYF many TRBD1 TRBJ2-5 TRBV2
TGTGCCAGCAGGCGGGACCTAGGCCTTAATTCACCCCTCCACTTT CASRRDLGLNSPLHF many - TRBJ1-6 TRBV12-3/TRBV12-4
TGTGCCAGCAGTCCCGGGGGGACCGGGACAGGGGAGGGCAATCAGCCCCAGCATTTT CASSPGGTGTGEGNQPQHF - TRBD1 TRBJ1-5 TRBV28
TGTGCCAGCAGCAACAATCTCGGCACTGAAGCTTTCTTT CASSNNLGTEAFF many - TRBJ1-1 TRBV27
TGTGCCAGCAGCTTAGTTTGGGCTAGCGGCGGCACAGATGCGCAGTATTTT CASSLVWASGGTDAQYF few TRBD2 TRBJ2-3 TRBV7-8
TGCGCCAGCAGCCAAGATGGCCCCTACAGGGCCACTGAAGCTTTCTTT CASSQDGPYRATEAFF many - TRBJ1-1 TRBV4-1
TGTGCCAGCAGCTTAGATGAGTCAACGATTCAGTACTTC CASSLDESTIQYF few - TRBJ2-4 TRBV11-2
TGTGCCAACCGAAAACAGGGCCGGACCCAGTACTTC CANRKQGRTQYF many - TRBJ2-5 TRBV6-1
TGTGCCAGCGGTTGGGGGTCAGGGGCCAACGTCCTGACTTTC CASGWGSGANVLTF - - TRBJ2-6 TRBV6-2/TRBV6-3
TGTGCCAGTAGTCGGGGGTGGAACAATCAGCCCCAGCATTTT CASSRGWNNQPQHF many - TRBJ1-5 TRBV19
TGTGCCAGCAGCTTAGCACTAGTATCTGGCACAGATACGCAGTATTTT CASSLALVSGTDTQYF - - TRBJ2-3 TRBV13
TGTGCCACCAGCAGGGGTGCAGGGGCGGAGAATGAGCAGTTCTTC CATSRGAGAENEQFF many - TRBJ2-1 TRBV15
TGTGCCAGCAGTTACGCCAGCGGAAACACCATATATTTT CASSYASGNTIYF - - TRBJ1-3 TRBV6-5
TGTGCCACCAGTGATACGACCGGGACTAGCGGGAGTAACACCGGGGAGCTGTTTTTT CATSDTTGTSGSNTGELFF - TRBD2 TRBJ2-2 TRBV24-1
TGTGCCAGCAGTGGACAGGTCTCTGGGGCCAACGTCCTGACTTTC CASSGQVSGANVLTF - TRBD1 TRBJ2-6 TRBV6-5
TGCAGTGCTAGAGATTCGAAGAGCGGGAGGGCCCACGAGCAGTACTTC CSARDSKSGRAHEQYF many TRBD2 TRBJ2-7 TRBV20-1
TGTGCCAGCACGAAACTCGGGACACACAGCAATCAGCCCCAGCATTTT CASTKLGTHSNQPQHF many - TRBJ1-5 TRBV6-1
TGCGCCAGCAGCCAAGTCTGGACGGGAGGGGGAGAGACCCAGTACTTC CASSQVWTGGGETQYF - TRBD2 TRBJ2-5 TRBV4-1
TGTGCCACCAGTATGATAGGGTCCTACGAGCAGTACTTC CATSMIGSYEQYF many - TRBJ2-7 TRBV24-1
TGTGCTAGTGGGGGGCCTCGGTGGTCCACTGAAGCTTTCTTT CASGGPRWSTEAFF many - TRBJ1-1 TRBV12-5
TGCGCCAGCAGCGATCAGGGGGCGAATGAGCAGTTCTTC CASSDQGANEQFF few TRBD1 TRBJ2-1 TRBV5-1
TGCAGTGCTAATGGGGGCAACTATGGCTACACCTTC CSANGGNYGYTF many - TRBJ1-2 TRBV20-1
TGCGCCAGCAGCCAAATTTTTCATAGCGGGAGTTTGGCAGATACGCAGTATTTT CASSQIFHSGSLADTQYF few TRBD2 TRBJ2-3 TRBV4-1
TGTGCCAGCCGATTAGGTGGACAAGAGACCCAGTACTTC CASRLGGQETQYF many - TRBJ2-5 TRBV12-3/TRBV12-4
TGTGCCAGCAGCCTTCCGGGGCGGCCCAATGAGCAGTTCTTC CASSLPGRPNEQFF many - TRBJ2-1 TRBV12-3/TRBV12-4
TGTGCCAGCACTCTTGGGTCCCGCTCCTACGAGCAGTACTTC CASTLGSRSYEQYF many - TRBJ2-7 TRBV2
TGTGCCAGCAGCTTAGTTCTTGCGGCCTCCTACAATGAGCAGTTCTTC CASSLVLAASYNEQFF - - TRBJ2-1 TRBV7-2
TGTGCCAGCAACACGGACCCCGGGGGGACCCAGTACTTC CASNTDPGGTQYF many - TRBJ2-5 TRBV2
TGTGCCAGCAGCCAAGATTCATGGACTAGCGGGAGTAGGTCCTACGAGCAGTACTTC CASSQDSWTSGSRSYEQYF - TRBD2 TRBJ2-7 TRBV11-2
TGTGCCAGCAGTTACACCTTGAGCCGAACCAACTACGAGCAGTACTTC CASSYTLSRTNYEQYF many - TRBJ2-7 TRBV6-6
TGTGCCAGCAGTGAAAATTACAGAGGCGATACGCAGTATTTT CASSENYRGDTQYF many - TRBJ2-3 TRBV6-1
TGTGCCAGCTCACAGCCTTATCAGCCCCAGCATTTT CASSQPYQPQHF many - TRBJ1-5 TRBV18
TGTGCCAGCAGTGACTCCTTCAATGAGCAGTTCTTC CASSDSFNEQFF - - TRBJ2-1 TRBV13
TGTGCCAGCAGACGACAGGGGGGCTCCTACAATGAGCAGTTCTTC CASRRQGGSYNEQFF many TRBD1 TRBJ2-1 TRBV11-3
TGTGCCAGCAACGAGGGGCAGGGGGCCCCCAACGAGCAGTACTTC CASNEGQGAPNEQYF many TRBD1 TRBJ2-7 TRBV2